This TCR beta chain was obtained from a study of shared clonotypes between healthy human individuals. Running of the assay took place at deep level. Profiled with immunoSEQ multiplex PCR; TCRdb holds only in-frame clones, not every one. Of approximately 500,000 clones listed, approximately 81% were seen once; the top ten hold approximately 12%. V shed 1 base and J shed 3 bases, with 10 bases lying between them. The CDR3 consists of 14 residues. Germline-derived CDR1 and CDR2 are SGHDT and YYEEEE. The J gene is TRBJ1-2, the V gene TRBV5-6; unclear D gene. The TCR originated in a woman aged 40 to 55 in good health. Some clones in this sample may be carry-over from other donors' samples. Specimen: PBMCs. The CDR3 coding sequence is TGTGCCAGCAGCTTGATGGGGTCCCACTATGGCTACACCTTC. Amino acid sequence: CASSLMGSHYGYTF.